This TCR beta chain is from a study of T cell responses to AZD1222 COVID-19 vaccine. Broader study findings: Epitopes outside B.1.351 and B.1.1.7 mutated regions reportedly drew nearly half of spike TCRs.

Deletions cut 7 bases from V and 7 bases from J, with 13 bases between. Germline V gene lookup returns CDR1 SNHLY and CDR2 FYNNEI. The CDR3 runs 12 residues. The method was immunoSEQ multiplex PCR; TCRdb's version includes in-frame clones alone and lacks a portion of them. This sample carries roughly 100,000 clones, about 88% of them seen once, and the ten largest clones take roughly 3.7%. Comments on this clone: Its antigen is not known.

This TCR came from an adult in good health. The chain employs TRBV2 and TRBJ1-2; D is possibly TRBD1 (5 bases). The specimen was peripheral blood, collected on day 0 of AZD1222 vaccination. DNA for the CDR3: TGTGCCAGCAAGGTCGGGGGACGTGGCTACACCTTC. Protein sequence: CASKVGGRGYTF. Full variable domain (rest looked up from reference TRBV2 and TRBJ1-2): EPEVTQTPSHQVTQMGQEVILRCVPISNHLYFYWYRQILGQKVEFLVSFYNNEISEKSEIFDDQFSVERPDGSNFTLKIRSTKLEDSAMYFCASKVGGRGYTFGSGTRLTVV.